This T cell receptor (beta chain) was identified during a study of T cell responses to AZD1222 COVID-19 vaccine. General study findings and limits: Researchers report vaccine-associated CD4 TCRs spanning spike, with dominance at 160-218 and 743-854. Per reports, nearly half of all spike-specific TCRs target regions that are unmutated in variants.

On this clone itself: What it binds is not known.

TCRdb's table, derived via immunoSEQ multiplex PCR, lists solely in-frame clones and lacks some. In the table there are over 45,000 clones, about 90% of which are singletons. V lost 6 bases, J lost 1 base, and 18 bases lay in between. The CDR3 is 16 residues long. From germline, CDR1 is MNHNY and CDR2 SVGAGI (reference sequence). Specimen: peripheral blood, collected on day 0 of AZD1222 vaccination. This clonotype originated in an adult in good health. This rearrangement joins TRBV6-6 to TRBJ1-1; tentative D call: TRBD1 (5 bases). CDR3 loop: CASSPNGDGWNTEAFF. DNA of the CDR3: TGTGCCAGCAGCCCTAATGGGGACGGATGGAACACTGAAGCTTTCTTT.